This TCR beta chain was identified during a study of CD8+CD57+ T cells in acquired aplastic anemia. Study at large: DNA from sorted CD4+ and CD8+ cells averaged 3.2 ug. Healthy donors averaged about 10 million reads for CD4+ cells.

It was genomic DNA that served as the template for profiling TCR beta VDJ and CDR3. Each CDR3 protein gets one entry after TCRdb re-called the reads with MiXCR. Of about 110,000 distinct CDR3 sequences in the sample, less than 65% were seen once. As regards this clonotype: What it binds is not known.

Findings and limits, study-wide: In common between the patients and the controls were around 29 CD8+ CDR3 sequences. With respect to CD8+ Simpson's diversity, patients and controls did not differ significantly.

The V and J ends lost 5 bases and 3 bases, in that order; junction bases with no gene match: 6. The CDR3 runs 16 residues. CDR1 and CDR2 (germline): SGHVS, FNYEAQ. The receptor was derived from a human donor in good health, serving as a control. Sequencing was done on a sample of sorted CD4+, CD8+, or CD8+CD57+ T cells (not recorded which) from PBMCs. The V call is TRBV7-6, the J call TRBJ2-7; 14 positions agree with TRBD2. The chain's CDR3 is CASSGGLAGALYEQYF. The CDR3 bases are TGTGCCAGCAGCGGGGGACTAGCGGGGGCCCTCTACGAGCAGTACTTC.